This T cell receptor beta chain came from a study of post-analysis software for immune sequencing data. Study outcomes and limitations: The five TRBV segments detected at higher frequency in patients than in controls included TRBV5-6, TRBV5-1 and TRBV20-1. Under the F measure, samples that were prepared in one batch clustered strongly together.

Unique molecular identifiers tagged the TCR beta cDNA libraries. Input amounts of about 0.95 to 11 million T cells were used. These gave about 500,000 cDNA molecules, so each molecule approximated one T cell. MiXCR, run by TCRdb on the PCR reads, gives a single entry per CDR3 protein. Of some 190,000 distinct CDR3 sequences listed, approximately 30% are singletons. The CDR3 contains 16 residues. CDR1 and CDR2 (germline): SEHNR, FQNEAQ (reference sequence). Trimming stripped 5 bases from V and 5 bases from J, with 19 bases between. This clonotype came up many times. Its antigen is currently unknown. The sequenced material came from blood. This receptor was identified in a girl between 2 and 17 years old with multiple sclerosis. The rearrangement uses TRBV7-9 and TRBJ2-1; no reliable D call. The CDR3 protein is CASSPGGSSGDNEQFF. DNA for the CDR3: TGTGCCAGCAGCCCAGGTGGGTCATCTGGGGACAATGAGCAGTTCTTC.